These T cell receptor beta chains were read from a single sample in a study of shared clonotypes between healthy human individuals. Using immunoSEQ multiplex PCR, the repertoire was profiled, and TCRdb retains in-frame clones only, with some absent. Here the sample spans 2 million to 2.5 million clones, 80% to 95% being singletons. What was sequenced was naive CD4+ T cells from PBMCs. These receptors originate from a man aged 18 to 30 in good health. Some clones in this sample may be carry-over from other donors' samples. CDR3s include the opening cysteine and the closing phenylalanine or tryptophan.

V gene,J gene,CDR3 protein
TRBV9,TRBJ2-3,CASSVTSGSGDTQYF
TRBV18,TRBJ1-4,CASSPGAVGEKLFF
TRBV5-4,TRBJ2-6,CAGDIVGANVLTF
TRBV5-4,TRBJ2-6,CASSSPEISGANVLTF
TRBV9,TRBJ2-7,CASSRASGYEQYF
TRBV6-6,TRBJ2-3,CASSYSAVNTDTQYF
TRBV28,TRBJ1-1,CASSSNVQGFGAFF
TRBV6-1,TRBJ1-1,CASSSGPVNTEAFF
TRBV6-5,TRBJ2-5,CASSYSGGTQYF
TRBV6-5,TRBJ1-3,CASSTDSSAGNTIYF
TRBV25-1,TRBJ1-2,CASSDLQGTNYGYTF
TRBV28,TRBJ1-2,CASSSPPRDGLSERGYTF
TRBV15,TRBJ2-7,CATSRDQAAAYEQYF
TRBV5-1,TRBJ2-1,CASSLDGLVANEQFF
TRBV5-1,TRBJ2-1,CASSGVYNEQFF
TRBV27,TRBJ1-1,CASSRTGNTEAFF
TRBV9,TRBJ2-1,CASSVIAHPPGEQFF
TRBV5-4,TRBJ1-2,CASSQGRQFNYGYTF
TRBV6-1,TRBJ1-4,CASSVRGQGETNEKLFF
TRBV6-6,TRBJ1-1,CASSYPREDTEAFF
TRBV6-5,TRBJ1-2,CASSYDTGLFGYTF
TRBV28,TRBJ2-1,CASSLMTDEQFF